Here is one T cell receptor (beta chain) with its context. Its antigen is undetermined. This sample is drawn from a study of cytomegalovirus exposure and HLA in healthy donors. General study points: Several of the most significant clusters appeared linked to common viral pathogens, based on a later analysis.

PCR amplification relied on 60 Vbeta primers (plus 13 Jbeta primers). Some clones are missing from TCRdb's copy, which holds only in-frame ones; the method was immunoSEQ multiplex PCR. Of a few hundred thousand clones in the sample, about nine tenths are singletons; the top ten hold about 1.7%. The sequence derives from a girl aged 2 to 9 in good health and CMV-seronegative. Source material: PBMCs.

CDR3 DNA: TGTGCCAGCAGCTTCCCGACAGGCCCTCACACTGAAGCTTTCTTT. Translation gives CASSFPTGPHTEAFF. The chain joins TRBV13 to TRBJ1-1; D may be TRBD1 (6 bases). Germline CDR1 is PRHDT and CDR2 is FYEKMQ (reference sequence). Trimming stripped 3 bases from V and 3 bases from J, with 14 bases between. The CDR3 spans 15 residues.